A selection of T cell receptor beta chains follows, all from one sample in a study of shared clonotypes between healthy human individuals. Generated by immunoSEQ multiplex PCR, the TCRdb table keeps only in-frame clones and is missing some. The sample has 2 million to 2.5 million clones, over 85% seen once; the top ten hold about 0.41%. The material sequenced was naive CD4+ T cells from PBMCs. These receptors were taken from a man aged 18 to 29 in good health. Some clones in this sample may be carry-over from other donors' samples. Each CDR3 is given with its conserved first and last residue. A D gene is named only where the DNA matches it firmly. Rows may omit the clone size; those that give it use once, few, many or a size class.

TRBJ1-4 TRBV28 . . TGTGCCAGCAGTTCCCCGGGAGTTCACGGTGGTGAAAAACTGTTTTTT CASSSPGVHGGEKLFF
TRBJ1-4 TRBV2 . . TGTGCCAGCAGTTTGCAGGGGTTTACTAATGAAAAACTGTTTTTT CASSLQGFTNEKLFF
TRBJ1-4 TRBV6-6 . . TGTGCCAGCAGTTACAGGGTTGGTGAAAAACTGTTTTTT CASSYRVGEKLFF
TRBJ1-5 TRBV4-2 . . TGTGCCAGCAGCCAGGGGCAGTGGGGTCAGCCCCAGCATTTT CASSQGQWGQPQHF
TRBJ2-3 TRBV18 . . TGTGCCAGCTCACCATCACTAGCTAGCACAGATACGCAGTATTTT CASSPSLASTDTQYF
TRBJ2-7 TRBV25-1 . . TGTGCCAGCAGTGAGGCGCCCGGCCGCAGGTCGGCCTACGAGCAGTACTTC CASSEAPGRRSAYEQYF
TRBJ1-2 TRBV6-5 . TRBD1 TGTGCCAGCAGTTCCACCTTAGACAGGGACTATGGCTACACCTTC CASSSTLDRDYGYTF
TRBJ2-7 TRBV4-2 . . TGTGCCAGCAGCCAAGATCTCCCAGAAACGTACGAGCAGTACTTC CASSQDLPETYEQYF
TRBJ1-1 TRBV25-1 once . TGTGCCAGCAGTGCTTCTGATGCAGGGAACACTGAAGCTTTCTTT CASSASDAGNTEAFF
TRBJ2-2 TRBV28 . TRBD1 TGTGCCAGCAGCCACCAGGTCGAAGGGGGCTTACTGGGGACCGGGGAGCTGTTTTTT CASSHQVEGGLLGTGELFF
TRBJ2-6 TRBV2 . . TGTGCCAGCAAAGGCTCCGGGGCCGGGGCCAACGTCCTGACTTTC CASKGSGAGANVLTF
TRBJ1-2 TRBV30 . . TGTGCCTGGAGTTCGACAGGAGGGGGCTACACCTTC CAWSSTGGGYTF
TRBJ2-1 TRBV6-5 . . TGTGCCAGCAGTTACTCGGGGGGGACAGAGCAGTTCTTC CASSYSGGTEQFF
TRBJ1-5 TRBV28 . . TGTGCCAGCAAGCGAAGGGGGTACGAGCGCAATCAGCCCCAGCATTTT CASKRRGYERNQPQHF
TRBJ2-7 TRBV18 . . TGTGCCAGCTCACCGGGCCGCACAGGGAACTACGAGCAGTACTTC CASSPGRTGNYEQYF
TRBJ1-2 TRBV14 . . TGTGCCAGCAGCCAAGGACCAAAATATGGCTACACCTTC CASSQGPKYGYTF
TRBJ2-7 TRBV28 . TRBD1 TGTGCCAGCACGGCCGGACAGGGAGTTTCCTACGAGCAGTACTTC CASTAGQGVSYEQYF
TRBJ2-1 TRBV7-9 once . TGTGCCAGCAGCTCCACGGACGGTAGCTCCTACAATGAGCAGTTCTTC CASSSTDGSSYNEQFF
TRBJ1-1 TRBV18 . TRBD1 TGTGCCAGCTCACCACCCGGACAGGGGATGGGGACCACTGAAGCTTTCTTT CASSPPGQGMGTTEAFF
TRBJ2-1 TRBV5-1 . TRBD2 TGCGCCAGCAGCGGACTAGCGGGAGTGGTAGGAAATGAGCAGTTCTTC CASSGLAGVVGNEQFF
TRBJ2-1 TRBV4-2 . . TGTGCCAGCAGCCAGGGGGGAAGCTCCTACAATGAGCAGTTCTTC CASSQGGSSYNEQFF
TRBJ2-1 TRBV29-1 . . TGCAGCGTTGGTGGGCTAGTCCTCTACAATGAGCAGTTCTTC CSVGGLVLYNEQFF
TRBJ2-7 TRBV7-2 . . TGTGCCAGCAGCTTAGCATCCGGGGTTGGCTACGAGCAGTACTTC CASSLASGVGYEQYF
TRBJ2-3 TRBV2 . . TGTGCCAGCAGTGATCTGTCAGGAAGCACAGATACGCAGTATTTT CASSDLSGSTDTQYF
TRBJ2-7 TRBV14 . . TGTGCCAGCAGCCCTTCTAGCAACGAGCAGTACTTC CASSPSSNEQYF
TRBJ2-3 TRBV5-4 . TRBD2 TGTGCCAGCTGGAGGACTAGCGGGAGTTTTGATACGCAGTATTTT CASWRTSGSFDTQYF
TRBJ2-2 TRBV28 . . TGTGCCAGCAGCGGGAACAAACTAGCCCGCACCGGGGAGCTGTTTTTT CASSGNKLARTGELFF
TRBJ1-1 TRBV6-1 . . TGTGCCAGCGGGGAGGCGATGAACACTGAAGCTTTCTTT CASGEAMNTEAFF
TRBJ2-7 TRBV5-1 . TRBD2 TGCGCCAGCAGCCCCAGACTAGCGGGAGCCTACGAGCAGTACTTC CASSPRLAGAYEQYF
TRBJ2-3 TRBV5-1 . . TGCGCCAGCAGCACCCATAGGGATACGCAGTATTTT CASSTHRDTQYF
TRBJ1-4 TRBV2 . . TGTGCCAGCAGTAGACAGCGAGCAACTAATGAAAAACTGTTTTTT CASSRQRATNEKLFF
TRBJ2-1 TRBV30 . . TGTGCCTGGAGTGTAAGAGGGTCAGGAAGGGGCAATGAGCAGTTCTTC CAWSVRGSGRGNEQFF
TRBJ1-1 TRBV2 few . TGTGCCAGCCGCTTTGAGAGTACTGAAGCTTTCTTT CASRFESTEAFF
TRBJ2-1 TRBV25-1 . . TGTGCCAGCAGCGGTAATACCGCCGATGAGCAGTTCTTC CASSGNTADEQFF
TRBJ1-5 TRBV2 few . TGTGCCAGCTCCGACGACCAGCCCCAGCATTTT CASSDDQPQHF
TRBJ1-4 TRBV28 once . TGTGCCTCCGGCGGGGCGCCAGCTAATGAAAAACTGTTTTTT CASGGAPANEKLFF
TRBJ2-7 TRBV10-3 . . TGTGCCATCAGTGCCGGGGGTCACGAGCAGTACTTC CAISAGGHEQYF
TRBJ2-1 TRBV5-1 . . TGCGCCAGCAGCTTGGCCCCCGCCAGGGCTTTTAATGAGCAGTTCTTC CASSLAPARAFNEQFF
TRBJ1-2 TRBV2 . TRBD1 TGTGCCAGCGAACAGCAAGGACAGGGCTATGGCTACACCTTC CASEQQGQGYGYTF
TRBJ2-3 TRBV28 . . TGTGCCAGCAAGGAACTGCGGAGTGGGACAGATACGCAGTATTTT CASKELRSGTDTQYF
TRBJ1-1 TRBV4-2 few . TGTGCCAGCAGCCAAGTAGGTCAGAATCCTGAAGCTTTCTTT CASSQVGQNPEAFF
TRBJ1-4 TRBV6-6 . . TGTGCCAGCAGTCGGGACAACTCGGCTGAAAAACTGTTTTTT CASSRDNSAEKLFF
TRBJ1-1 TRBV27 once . TGTGCCAGCAGTTTACTGGGGACGAACACTGAAGCTTTCTTT CASSLLGTNTEAFF
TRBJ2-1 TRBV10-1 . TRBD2 TGCGCCACCTCTAGCGGGAGTTTCCACAATGAGCAGTTCTTC CATSSGSFHNEQFF
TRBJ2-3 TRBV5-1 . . TGCGCCAGCAGCTTGTGGTCTGACGGGAATACGCAGTATTTT CASSLWSDGNTQYF